This TCR beta chain was retrieved from a study of radiation and T cells in renal cell carcinoma. Study-wide findings and caveats: Top tumor clonotypes rose in blood 2 weeks post-radiation, then contracted.

V dropped 0 bases and J dropped 0 bases, with 7 bases sitting between them. Per the germline V gene, CDR1 is SGDLS and CDR2 is YYNGEE. The length of the CDR3 is 15 residues. Time point given: blood 4 weeks post-SBRT, at nephrectomy. As for treatment: 15 Gy SBRT to primary tumor, nephrectomy 4 weeks later. Nephrectomy followed 15 Gy stereotactic body radiation by 4 weeks. The patient's renal cell carcinoma had clear cell pathology. Concerning this clone: Its antigen is unknown.

Some clones are missing from TCRdb's copy, which holds only in-frame ones; the method was immunoSEQ multiplex PCR. This sample has approximately 150,000 clones; approximately 86% occur once, and the top ten carry less than 20%. This clonotype was sampled from a woman in her fifties or sixties with renal cell carcinoma. The sample consisted of blood, taken from a patient whose treatment included radiotherapy and nephrectomy. The rearrangement joins TRBV9 to TRBJ1-5; D gene unclear. DNA for the CDR3: TGTGCCAGCAGCGTAGAGGGTAATAGCAATCAGCCCCAGCATTTT. As protein: CASSVEGNSNQPQHF.